The clone carrying this T cell receptor beta chain is a singleton in its sample. Its antigen is not known. The length of the CDR3 is 16 residues. Germline V gives CDR1 SGHAT, CDR2 FQNNGV. Losses at the gene ends were 0 bases for V and 2 bases for J; bases not matched to a gene: 5. As for time point: pre-treatment sample, taken before nivolumab and TIL therapy. The tumor samples were excised metastases, mostly pleural nodules or supraclavicular lymph nodes. Adults with stage 4 NSCLC were enrolled in a phase I trial. The source of the sample is a study of TIL therapy for anti-PD-1-resistant metastatic lung cancer. Study results and limitations: Many TIL product clones were absent from baseline tumor, suggesting clonal contraction.

The immunoSEQ assay was v3. Libraries were sequenced to 2 million to 2.5 million read pairs (survey) or 5-6 million (deep). The data were produced by immunoSEQ multiplex PCR, yet TCRdb's version contains in-frame clones alone and is incomplete. The sample records 25,000 to 30,000 clones, about 63% being singletons. The receptor's source is a woman between 25 and 80 years old with non-small cell lung cancer. V usage is TRBV11-2 and J usage is TRBJ2-7, with TRBD2 matching 9 bases. This specimen consisted of tumor tissue, obtained at baseline. CDR3 residues: CASSLDWLAGTYEQYF. In DNA form, the CDR3 reads TGTGCCAGCAGCTTAGATTGGCTAGCGGGAACCTACGAGCAGTACTTC.